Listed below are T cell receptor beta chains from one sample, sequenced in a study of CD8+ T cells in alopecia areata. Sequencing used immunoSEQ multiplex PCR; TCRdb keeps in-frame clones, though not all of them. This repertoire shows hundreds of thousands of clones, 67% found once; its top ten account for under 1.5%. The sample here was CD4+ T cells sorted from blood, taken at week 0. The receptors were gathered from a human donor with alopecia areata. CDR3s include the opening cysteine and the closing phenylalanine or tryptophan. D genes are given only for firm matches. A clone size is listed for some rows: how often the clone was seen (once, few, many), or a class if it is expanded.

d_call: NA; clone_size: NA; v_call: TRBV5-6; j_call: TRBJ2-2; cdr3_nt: TGTGCCAGCAGCTTGCAGCTCGGGGAGCTGTTTTTT; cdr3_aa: CASSLQLGELFF
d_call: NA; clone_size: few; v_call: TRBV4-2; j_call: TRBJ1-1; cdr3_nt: TGTGCCAGCAGCCAAGAAGCGAACCGTGGGACTGAAGCTTTCTTT; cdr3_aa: CASSQEANRGTEAFF
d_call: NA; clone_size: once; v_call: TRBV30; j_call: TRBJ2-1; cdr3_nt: TGTGCCTGGAGTGGACAGGTCGGAGGTGAGCAGTTCTTC; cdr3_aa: CAWSGQVGGEQFF
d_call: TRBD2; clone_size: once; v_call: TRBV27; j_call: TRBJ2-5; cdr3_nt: TGTGCCAGCAGGAGGGCTAGCGGGGAGGAGACCCAGTACTTC; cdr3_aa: CASRRASGEETQYF
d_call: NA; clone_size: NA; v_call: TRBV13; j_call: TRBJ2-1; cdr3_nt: TGTGCCAGCAGCCCATTGCTGGGTGAGCAGTTCTTC; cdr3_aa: CASSPLLGEQFF
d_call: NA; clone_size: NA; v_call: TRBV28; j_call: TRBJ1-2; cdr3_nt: TGTGCCAGCAGTGGCCGGGACTCCATTGGGGGCTATGGCTACACCTTC; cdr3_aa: CASSGRDSIGGYGYTF
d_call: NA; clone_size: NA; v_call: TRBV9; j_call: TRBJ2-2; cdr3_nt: TGTGCCAGCAGCGCCGTACCCGGTACCGGGGAGCTGTTTTTT; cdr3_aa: CASSAVPGTGELFF
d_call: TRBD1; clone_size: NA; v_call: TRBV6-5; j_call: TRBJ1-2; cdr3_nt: TGTGCCAGCACTGGGACAGACTATGGCTACACCTTC; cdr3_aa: CASTGTDYGYTF
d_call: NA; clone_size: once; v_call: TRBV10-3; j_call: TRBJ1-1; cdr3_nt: TGTGCCATCAGGAATTCAGGGGCCGGGTGGACTGAAGCTTTCTTT; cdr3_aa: CAIRNSGAGWTEAFF
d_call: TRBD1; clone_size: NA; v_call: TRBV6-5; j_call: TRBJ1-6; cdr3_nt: TGTGCCAGCAGAGAACAGGGGACCTATAATTCACCCCTCCACTTT; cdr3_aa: CASREQGTYNSPLHF
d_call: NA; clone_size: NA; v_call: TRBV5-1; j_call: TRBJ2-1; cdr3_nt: TGCGCCAGCAGCTTTCAGGGATTGGCCTACAATGAGCAGTTCTTC; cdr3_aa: CASSFQGLAYNEQFF
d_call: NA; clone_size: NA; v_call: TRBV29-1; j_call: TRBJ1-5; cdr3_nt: TGCAGCGAAGACGGGACTCCGGGGGGTAATCAGCCCCAGCATTTT; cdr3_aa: CSEDGTPGGNQPQHF
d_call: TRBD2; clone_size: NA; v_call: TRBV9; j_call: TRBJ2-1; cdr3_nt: TGTGCCAGCAGCGTAGCAGGGACTAGCGGACTCTACAATGAGCAGTTCTTC; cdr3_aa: CASSVAGTSGLYNEQFF
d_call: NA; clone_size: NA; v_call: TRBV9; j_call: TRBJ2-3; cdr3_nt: TGTGCCAGCAGCCCAAGGACGGGGCATGGCACAGATACGCAGTATTTT; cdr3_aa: CASSPRTGHGTDTQYF
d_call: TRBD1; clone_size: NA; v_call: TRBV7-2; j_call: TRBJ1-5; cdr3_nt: TGTGCCAGCAGTTTAGACAGGGGCTACAATCAGCCCCAGCATTTT; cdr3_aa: CASSLDRGYNQPQHF
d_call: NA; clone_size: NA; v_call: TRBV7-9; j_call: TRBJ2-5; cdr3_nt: TGTGCCAGCAGTAAAGGTTCGGTTTTCTCCAGGGTGGAGACCCAGTACTTC; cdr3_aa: CASSKGSVFSRVETQYF
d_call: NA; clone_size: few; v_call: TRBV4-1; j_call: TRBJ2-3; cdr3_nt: TGCGCCAGCAGCCAAGTTGGATCTTTAGATACGCAGTATTTT; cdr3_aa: CASSQVGSLDTQYF
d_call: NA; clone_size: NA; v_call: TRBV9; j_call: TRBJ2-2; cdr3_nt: TGTGCCAGCAGCGTTTTTCTCGGGGAGCTGTTTTTT; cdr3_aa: CASSVFLGELFF
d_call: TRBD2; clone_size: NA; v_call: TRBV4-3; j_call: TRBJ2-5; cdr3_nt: TGCGCCAGCAGCCAGTTCCCCAGGTTCCAGGGAGGGGAGACCCAGTACTTC; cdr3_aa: CASSQFPRFQGGETQYF
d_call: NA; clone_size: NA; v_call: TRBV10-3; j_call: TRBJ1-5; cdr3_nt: TGTGCCATCAGTGAGGGCAGGGCTCAGCATTTT; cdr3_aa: CAISEGRAQHF
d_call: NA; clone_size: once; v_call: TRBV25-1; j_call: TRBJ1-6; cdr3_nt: TGTGCCAGCAGAGAGGGTTCGGGGGAGTGGTCACCCCTCCACTTT; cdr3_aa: CASREGSGEWSPLHF
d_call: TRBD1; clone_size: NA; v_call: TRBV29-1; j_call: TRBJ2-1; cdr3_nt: TGCAGCGTTGGTCAGGGGGCCTGGGACAATGAGCAGTTCTTC; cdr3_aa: CSVGQGAWDNEQFF
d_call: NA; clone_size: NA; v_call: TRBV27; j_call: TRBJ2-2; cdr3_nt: TGTGCCAGCAGTTCGGACTGGAACACCGGGGAGCTGTTTTTT; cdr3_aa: CASSSDWNTGELFF
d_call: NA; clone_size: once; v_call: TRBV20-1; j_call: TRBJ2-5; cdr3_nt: TGCAGTGCTAGAGATAGGGAGACCCAGTACTTC; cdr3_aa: CSARDRETQYF
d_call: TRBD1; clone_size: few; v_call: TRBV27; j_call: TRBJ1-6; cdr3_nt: TGTGCCAGCAGTTTACTACAGGGGAGAGGTTCACCCCTCCACTTT; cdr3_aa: CASSLLQGRGSPLHF
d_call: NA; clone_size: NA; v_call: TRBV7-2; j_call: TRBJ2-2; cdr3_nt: TGTGCCAGCAGCTTAGTGGCAGGGCAGAACACCGGGGAGCTGTTTTTT; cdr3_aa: CASSLVAGQNTGELFF
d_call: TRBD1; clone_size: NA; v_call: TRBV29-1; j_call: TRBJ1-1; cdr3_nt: TGCAGCGTTTGGACAGGTCTGAACACTGAAGCTTTCTTT; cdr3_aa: CSVWTGLNTEAFF
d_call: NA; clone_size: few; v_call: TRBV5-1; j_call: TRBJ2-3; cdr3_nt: TGCGCCAGCAGCTTAGGCAGAGGCACAGATACGCAGTATTTT; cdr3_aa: CASSLGRGTDTQYF
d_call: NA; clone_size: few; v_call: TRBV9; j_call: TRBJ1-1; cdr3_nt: TGTGCCAGCAGCGGAACAAGGGACACTGAAGCTTTCTTT; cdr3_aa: CASSGTRDTEAFF
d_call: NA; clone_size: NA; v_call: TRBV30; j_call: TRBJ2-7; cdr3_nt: TGTGCCTGGAGTGTGGGCGGCTACGAGCAGTACTTC; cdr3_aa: CAWSVGGYEQYF
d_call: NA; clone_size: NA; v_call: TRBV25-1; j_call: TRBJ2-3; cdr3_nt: TGTGCCAGCAGTGAATACCGATCTAGCACAGATACGCAGTATTTT; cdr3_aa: CASSEYRSSTDTQYF
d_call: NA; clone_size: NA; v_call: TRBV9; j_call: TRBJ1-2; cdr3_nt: TGTGCCAGCACCCGAGGGACCATCGGCTACACCTTC; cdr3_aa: CASTRGTIGYTF
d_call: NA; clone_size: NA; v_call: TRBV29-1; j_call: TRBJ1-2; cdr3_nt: TGCAGCGTTGCAATGGGGCTCGGCGGCTACACCTTC; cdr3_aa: CSVAMGLGGYTF
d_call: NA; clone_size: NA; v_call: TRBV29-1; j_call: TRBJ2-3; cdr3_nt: TGCAGCGTTAGAGTGTCGGCGGGGGCAACAGATACGCAGTATTTT; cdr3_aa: CSVRVSAGATDTQYF
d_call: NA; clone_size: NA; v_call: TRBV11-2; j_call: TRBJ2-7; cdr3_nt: TGTGCCAGCAGCTTAGTAGTCAGCCACCACACTCCCTACGAGCAGTACTTC; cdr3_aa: CASSLVVSHHTPYEQYF
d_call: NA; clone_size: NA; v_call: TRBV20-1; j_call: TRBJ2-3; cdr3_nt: TGCAGTGCTACCCTCACAGATACGCAGTATTTT; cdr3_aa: CSATLTDTQYF
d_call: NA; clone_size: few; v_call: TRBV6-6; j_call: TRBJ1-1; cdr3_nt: TGTGCCAGCAGTTACTCCCCTCTTCAGCGGCGCGCTGAAGCTTTCTTT; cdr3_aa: CASSYSPLQRRAEAFF
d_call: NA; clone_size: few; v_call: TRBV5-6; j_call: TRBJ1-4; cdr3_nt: TGTGCCAGCAGCTCAACCGGGAAGATTAATGAAAAACTGTTTTTT; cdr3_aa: CASSSTGKINEKLFF
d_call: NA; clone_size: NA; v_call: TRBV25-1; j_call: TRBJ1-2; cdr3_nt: TGTGCCAGCAGTGGGGTAGTGGGCTACACCTTC; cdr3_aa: CASSGVVGYTF
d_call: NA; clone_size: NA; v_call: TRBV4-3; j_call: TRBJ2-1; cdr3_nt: TGCGCCAGCAGCCAAGATGGACTCTCCAATGAGCAGTTCTTC; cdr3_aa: CASSQDGLSNEQFF
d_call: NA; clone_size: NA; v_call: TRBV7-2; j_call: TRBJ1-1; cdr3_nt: TGTGCCAGCAGCTTATGGAGACCGAACACTGAAGCTTTCTTT; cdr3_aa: CASSLWRPNTEAFF
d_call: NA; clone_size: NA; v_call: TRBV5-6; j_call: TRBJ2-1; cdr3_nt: TGTGCCAGCAGCTTGGACGGTCTGCCTTGGGATGAGCAGTTCTTC; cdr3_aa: CASSLDGLPWDEQFF